The next 8 T cell receptor beta chains were all read from a single sample in a study of blood T cell repertoires in COVID-19. Repertoires were generated with immunoSEQ multiplex PCR, while TCRdb's copy carries only in-frame clones and drops some. The table shows around 280,000 clones, with approximately 91% occurring only once. Source material: peripheral blood. The receptors originated from a woman in her twenties or thirties with COVID-19, enrolled during active disease.

The chain carries TRBV18 and TRBJ2-3, with TRBD1 matching over 11 bases. The junction had 5 bases not matched to a gene; V was cut back by 8 bases and J by 4 bases. This CDR3 is built from 14 residues. Germline V gene data show CDR1 as KGHSH and CDR2 as LQKENI. CDR3 DNA: TGTGCCAGCACCCGGGACAGGGGGTCAGATACGCAGTATTTT. Protein sequence: CASTRDRGSDTQYF.

Concerning this clone: The same CDR3 also results from other DNA sequences found in this sample. The chain is built from TRBV5-1 and TRBJ1-1; D is unresolved. CDR3 length: 14 residues. Germline CDR1 reads SGHRS; CDR2 reads YFSETQ. Trimming left V 0 bases short and J 0 bases short, with 6 bases between. This CDR3 reads CASSLDSLNTEAFF. CDR3 bases: TGCGCCAGCAGCTTGGATTCTCTGAACACTGAAGCTTTCTTT. Full variable domain (rest looked up from reference TRBV5-1 and TRBJ1-1): KAGVTQTPRYLIKTRGQQVTLSCSPISGHRSVSWYQQTPGQGLQFLFEYFSETQRNKGNFPGRFSGRQFSNSRSEMNVSTLELGDSALYLCASSLDSLNTEAFFGQGTRLTVV.

The sample holds one count of this clone. CDR3 DNA sequence: TGTGCCAGCAGCCCTTACCCAGGCAGCACAGATACGCAGTATTTT. Protein product: CASSPYPGSTDTQYF. The J gene is TRBJ2-3, the V gene TRBV9; D is undetermined. V was trimmed by 4 bases and J by 0 bases, leaving 12 bases between them. There are 15 residues in the CDR3. Germline CDR1 reads SGDLS; CDR2 reads YYNGEE.

The rearrangement links TRBV7-9 to TRBJ1-1; tentatively, D is TRBD1 (5 bases). The V end was cut by 0 bases, the J end by 8 bases, with 22 bases between. There are 17 residues in the CDR3. The germline V gene encodes CDR1 SEHNR and CDR2 FQNEAQ (reference sequence). The CDR3 sequence: CASSLALTGGKSREAFF. CDR3 DNA sequence: TGTGCCAGCAGCTTAGCCCTAACAGGTGGAAAGTCCCGCGAAGCTTTCTTT.

The chain uses TRBV27 and TRBJ2-7, with D perhaps matching TRBD2 (5 bases). This CDR3 region has 14 residues. V lost 7 bases and J lost 1, with 14 bases in between. Germline assignment: CDR1 MNHEY and CDR2 SMNVEV (reference sequence). CDR3 sequence reads: CASIKLGVSYEQYF. The CDR3 nucleotides are TGTGCCAGCATAAAACTGGGAGTTTCCTACGAGCAGTACTTC.

The V and J genes are TRBV5-1 and TRBJ2-1; tentative D call: TRBD1 (7 bases). Trimming cost V 4 bases and J 4 bases, with 18 bases left between them. CDR1 and CDR2 (germline): SGHRS, YFSETQ. This CDR3 contains 16 residues. CDR3 protein: CASSPGLQGGYNEQFF. The CDR3, as DNA: TGCGCCAGCAGCCCGGGACTTCAGGGGGGTTACAATGAGCAGTTCTTC.

The rearrangement joins TRBV9 to TRBJ2-2; TRBD2 agrees at 10 bases. The junction had 7 bases not matched to a gene; V was cut back by 0 bases and J by 2 bases. The CDR3 has 18 amino acids. Germline CDR1 reads SGDLS; CDR2 reads YYNGEE. The CDR3 DNA reads TGTGCCAGCAGCGTAGCTGGACTAGCGGAAATAAACACCGGGGAGCTGTTTTTT. Residues: CASSVAGLAEINTGELFF.

This chain uses TRBV19 with TRBJ2-7; a possible D gene is TRBD1 (6 bases). Germline V gene sequence: CDR1 LNHDA, CDR2 SQIVND (reference sequence). V was shortened by 3 bases and J by 4 bases, with 13 bases between the two germline ends. The CDR3 extends over 14 amino acids. CDR3 protein: CASSIGQLFYEQYF. CDR3 coding DNA: TGTGCCAGTAGTATTGGACAGCTCTTTTACGAGCAGTACTTC. The entire variable domain, with the rest obtained from reference TRBV19 and TRBJ2-7, is as follows: DGGITQSPKYLFRKEGQNVTLSCEQNLNHDAMYWYRQDPGQGLRLIYYSQIVNDFQKGDIAEGYSVSREKKESFPLTVTSAQKNPTAFYLCASSIGQLFYEQYFGPGTRLTVT.